These T cell receptor beta chains were read from a single sample in a study of cytomegalovirus exposure and HLA in healthy donors. TCRdb's copy holds only in-frame clones and misses some; the assay was immunoSEQ multiplex PCR. The sample lists about 200,000 clones, roughly 70% occurring once. Sequences were obtained from PBMCs. The receptors come from a man aged 40-49 years in good health and CMV-seropositive. CDR3s leave out the opening cysteine and the closing phenylalanine or tryptophan. Size values are once, few and many counts, or a class for expanded clones, and some rows have none.

size,J,V,CDR3
NA,TRBJ1-2,TRBV28,ASSLRTDIYGYT
NA,TRBJ1-3,TRBV5-4,ASSSGQRNTIY
few,TRBJ1-4,TRBV12-5,ASGLVLEEKLF
NA,TRBJ1-2,TRBV7-9,ASSPSDGLFGYT
few,TRBJ2-2,TRBV2,ASRKGQTGELF
NA,TRBJ2-7,TRBV10-3,AISEFGTGSYEQY
NA,TRBJ2-2,TRBV4-3,ASSSRLAANTGELF
NA,TRBJ1-1,TRBV18,ASSQPNTEAF
NA,TRBJ2-7,TRBV6-5,ASSPGTGYEQY
NA,TRBJ1-2,TRBV5-6,ASSQPGQVPHTQGYT
NA,TRBJ1-6,TRBV5-1,ASSRMGDSNSPLH
NA,TRBJ2-7,TRBV11-2,ASSLERGPYEQY
few,TRBJ2-1,TRBV18,ASSPLERGDYNEQF
NA,TRBJ1-2,TRBV7-2,ASSLDSAPHYGYT
NA,TRBJ1-6,TRBV16,ASSQSGQQNSPLH
NA,TRBJ1-6,TRBV7-9,ASSLLRAQLGSPLH
NA,TRBJ2-7,TRBV4-1,ASSQGASGSYEQY
NA,TRBJ2-1,TRBV27,ASSLLNEQF
NA,TRBJ2-7,TRBV2,ASRGGRGSYEQY
NA,TRBJ2-5,TRBV6-4,ASSDPGTEETQY
few,TRBJ1-1,TRBV7-9,ASSLNRNTEAF
NA,TRBJ1-2,TRBV5-8,ASSHRANYGYT
NA,TRBJ1-6,TRBV7-9,ASSKLLTDPTPLH
NA,TRBJ1-5,TRBV5-5,ASSPGTGPWPQH
NA,TRBJ2-5,TRBV25-1,ASSLLGGITVQETQY
once,TRBJ2-3,TRBV19,ASSIASGTNTDTQY
NA,TRBJ1-2,TRBV2,ASSEAVTGYGYA
few,TRBJ1-5,TRBV11-2,ASSLGGQGNQPQH
NA,NA,TRBV25-1,ASSLAGGSYEQY
NA,TRBJ1-2,TRBV7-9,ASSLAAGTKNYGYT
NA,TRBJ1-2,TRBV2,ASGRGGYGYT
once,TRBJ2-2,TRBV7-2,ASSLEGRNTGELF
NA,TRBJ1-5,TRBV19,ASSGGQGGNQPQH
NA,TRBJ2-6,TRBV5-1,ASSSRGTLGSGANVLT
NA,TRBJ2-7,TRBV5-4,ASSIDRGRLEQY
few,TRBJ1-4,TRBV9,ASSVSATNEKLF
NA,TRBJ1-2,TRBV27,ASSLGTGGART
once,TRBJ1-6,TRBV7-9,ASSLRLGSLNSPLH
NA,TRBJ1-5,TRBV2,ASSEGRQDTQPQH
NA,TRBJ2-7,TRBV9,ASSVADRVYGYEQY
NA,TRBJ2-3,TRBV5-1,ASSLEGRGSTDTQY
NA,TRBJ2-1,TRBV12-5,ASRRRSYNEQF
NA,TRBJ1-3,TRBV6-1,ATQTGGSGNTIY
NA,TRBJ1-2,TRBV7-9,ASSFPQTGGPDGYT
NA,TRBJ2-1,TRBV2,ASTQGSYNEQF
NA,TRBJ2-3,TRBV6-5,ASRPDIGGADTQY
NA,TRBJ1-1,TRBV28,ASTPGGNTGAF
few,TRBJ2-4,TRBV19,ASSPRTSGGADIQY
NA,TRBJ2-7,TRBV2,ASSEPLQGSYGNEQY
NA,TRBJ2-7,TRBV7-6,ASSLGTASYEQY